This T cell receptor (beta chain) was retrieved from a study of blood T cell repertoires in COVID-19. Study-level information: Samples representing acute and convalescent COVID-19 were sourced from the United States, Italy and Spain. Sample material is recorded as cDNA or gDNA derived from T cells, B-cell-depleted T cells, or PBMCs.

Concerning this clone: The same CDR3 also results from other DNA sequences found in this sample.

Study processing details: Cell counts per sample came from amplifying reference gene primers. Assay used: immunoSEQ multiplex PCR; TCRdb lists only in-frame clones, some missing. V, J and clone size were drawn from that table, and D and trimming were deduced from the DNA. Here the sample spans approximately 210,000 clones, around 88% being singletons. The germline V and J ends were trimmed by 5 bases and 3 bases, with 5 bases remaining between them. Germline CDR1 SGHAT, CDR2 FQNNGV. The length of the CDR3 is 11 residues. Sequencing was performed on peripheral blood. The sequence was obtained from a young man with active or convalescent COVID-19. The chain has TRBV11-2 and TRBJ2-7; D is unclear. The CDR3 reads CASSPSYEQYF. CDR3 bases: TGTGCCAGCAGCCCCAGCTACGAGCAGTACTTC. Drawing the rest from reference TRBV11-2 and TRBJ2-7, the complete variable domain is EAGVAQSPRYKIIEKRQSVAFWCNPISGHATLYWYQQILGQGPKLLIQFQNNGVVDDSQLPKDRFSAERLKGVDSTLKIQPAKLEDSAVYLCASSPSYEQYFGPGTRLTVT.